The rows below give T cell receptor beta chains drawn from one sample of a study of blood T cell repertoires in COVID-19. The data were produced by immunoSEQ multiplex PCR, yet TCRdb's version contains in-frame clones alone and is incomplete. In the table there are about 240,000 clones, around 86% of which are singletons. Sequences were obtained from peripheral blood. The origin of the receptors is a woman between 55 and 75 years old with active or convalescent COVID-19. The CDR3 runs from the conserved cysteine through the conserved F or W. Each record gives: J gene, clone size, D gene, V gene, CDR3 protein, CDR3 DNA. A D gene is named only where the DNA matches it firmly. Size is omitted from some rows. Given values are once, few, many or a class for expanded clones.

TRBJ1-5	.	TRBD1	TRBV4-1	CASSPSIFRDRGKGGNQPQHF	TGCGCCAGCAGCCCCAGCATATTCCGGGACAGGGGAAAGGGAGGCAATCAGCCCCAGCATTTT
TRBJ1-1	.	.	TRBV25-1	CASSRVLNTEAFF	TGTGCCAGCAGTCGGGTTCTGAACACTGAAGCTTTCTTT
TRBJ1-1	.	.	TRBV7-2	CASSLVSGNTEAFF	TGTGCCAGCAGCTTAGTATCCGGGAACACTGAAGCTTTCTTT
TRBJ2-5	.	TRBD1	TRBV5-4	CASQSTGKSETQYF	TGTGCCAGTCAATCGACAGGGAAATCAGAGACCCAGTACTTC
TRBJ1-2	once	TRBD1	TRBV6-5	CASNGAGGNYGYTF	TGTGCCAGCAATGGGGCAGGGGGGAACTATGGCTACACCTTC
TRBJ2-7	few	.	TRBV3-1/TRBV3-2	CASSAPGVLTYEQYF	TGTGCCAGCAGCGCACCGGGGGTCCTTACCTACGAGCAGTACTTC
TRBJ1-5	.	.	TRBV2	CASTEGVGQPQHF	TGTGCCAGCACCGAGGGTGTGGGTCAGCCCCAGCATTTT
TRBJ1-1	.	.	TRBV7-8	CASSTNGGNTEAFF	TGTGCCAGCAGCACGAACGGGGGGAACACTGAAGCTTTCTTT
TRBJ1-2	once	.	TRBV7-2	CASSLVEGYTF	TGTGCCAGCAGCTTAGTGGAGGGCTACACCTTC
TRBJ1-4	.	TRBD1	TRBV30	CAWRGSTGAATNEKLFF	TGTGCCTGGAGAGGATCGACAGGGGCCGCAACTAATGAAAAACTGTTTTTT
TRBJ1-6	few	.	TRBV2	CASTRTENSPLHF	TGTGCCAGCACCAGGACAGAGAATTCACCCCTCCACTTT
TRBJ1-3	once	.	TRBV7-9	CASSSPAGTGNTIYF	TGTGCCAGCAGCTCCCCGGCAGGGACTGGAAACACCATATATTTT
TRBJ2-5	.	.	TRBV6-1	CASSEMIRPTNQETQYF	TGTGCCAGCAGTGAAATGATCCGGCCGACTAACCAAGAGACCCAGTACTTC
TRBJ1-4	.	.	TRBV30	CAWAGMANEKLFF	TGTGCCTGGGCAGGGATGGCTAATGAAAAACTGTTTTTT
TRBJ1-3	.	.	TRBV29-1	CSVGGGTFNTIYF	TGCAGCGTTGGGGGCGGGACTTTTAACACCATATATTTT